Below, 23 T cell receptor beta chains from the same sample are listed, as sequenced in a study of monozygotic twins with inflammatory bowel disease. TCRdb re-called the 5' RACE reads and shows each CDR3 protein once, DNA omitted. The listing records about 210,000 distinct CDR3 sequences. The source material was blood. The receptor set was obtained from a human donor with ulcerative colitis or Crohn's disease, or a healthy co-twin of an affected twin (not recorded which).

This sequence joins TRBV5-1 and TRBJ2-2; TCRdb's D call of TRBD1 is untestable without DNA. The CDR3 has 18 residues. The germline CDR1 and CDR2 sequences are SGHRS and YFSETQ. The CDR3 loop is CASSLQPPTGLFSGELFF.

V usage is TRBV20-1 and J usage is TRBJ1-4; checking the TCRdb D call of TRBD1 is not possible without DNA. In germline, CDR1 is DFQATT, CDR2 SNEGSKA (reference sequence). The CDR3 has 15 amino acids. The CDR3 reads CSAVPLRGINEKLFF.

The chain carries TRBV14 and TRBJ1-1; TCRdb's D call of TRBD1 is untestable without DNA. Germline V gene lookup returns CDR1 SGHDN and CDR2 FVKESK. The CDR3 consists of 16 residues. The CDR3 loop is CASSQVLQSRDTEAFF.

CDR3 sequence: CAISMGGNTEAFF. The rearrangement links TRBV10-3 to TRBJ1-1; the D call of TRBD1 rests on TCRdb alone, since no DNA is present to check it. CDR1 is ENHRY and CDR2 is SYGVKD in the germline V gene. The CDR3 sequence is 13 residues long.

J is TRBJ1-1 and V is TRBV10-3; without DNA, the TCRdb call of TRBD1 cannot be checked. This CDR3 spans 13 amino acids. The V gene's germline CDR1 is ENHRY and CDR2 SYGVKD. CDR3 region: CAISEATGTSAFF.

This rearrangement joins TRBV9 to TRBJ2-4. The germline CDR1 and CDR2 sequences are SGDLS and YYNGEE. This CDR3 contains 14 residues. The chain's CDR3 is CASSVGLVKNIQYF.

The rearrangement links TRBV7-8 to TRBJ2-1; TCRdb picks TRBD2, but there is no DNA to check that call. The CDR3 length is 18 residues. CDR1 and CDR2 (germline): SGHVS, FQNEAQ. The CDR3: CASSLVARGGPNYNEQFF.

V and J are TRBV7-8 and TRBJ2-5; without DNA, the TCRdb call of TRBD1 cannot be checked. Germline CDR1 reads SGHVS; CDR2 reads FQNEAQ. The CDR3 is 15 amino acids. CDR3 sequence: CASSSGTGLAETQYF.

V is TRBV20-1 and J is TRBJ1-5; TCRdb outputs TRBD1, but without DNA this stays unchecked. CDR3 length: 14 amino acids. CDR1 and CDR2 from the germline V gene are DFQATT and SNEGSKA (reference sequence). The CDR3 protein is CSAGTGEGNQPQHF.

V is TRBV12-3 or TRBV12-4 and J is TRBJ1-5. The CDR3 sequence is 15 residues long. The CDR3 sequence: CASSSFPTNWQPQHF.

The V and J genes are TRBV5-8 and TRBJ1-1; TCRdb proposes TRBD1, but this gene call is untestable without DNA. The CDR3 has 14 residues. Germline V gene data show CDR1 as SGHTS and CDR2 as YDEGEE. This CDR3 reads CASSLAHRDTEAFF. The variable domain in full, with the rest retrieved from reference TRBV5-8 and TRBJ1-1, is EAGVTQSPTHLIKTRGQQATLRCSPISGHTSVYWYQQALGLGLQFLLWYDEGEERNRGNFPPRFSGRQFPNYSSELNVNALELEDSALYLCASSLAHRDTEAFFGQGTRLTVV.

CDR3 sequence reads: CASSLGFGNYEQYF. The V and J genes are TRBV7-2 and TRBJ2-7. CDR3 length: 14 residues. Germline V lookup: CDR1 SGHTA, CDR2 FQGNSA.

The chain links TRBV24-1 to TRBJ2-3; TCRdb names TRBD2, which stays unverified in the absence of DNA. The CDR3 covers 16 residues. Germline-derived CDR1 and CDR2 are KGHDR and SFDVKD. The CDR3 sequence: CATSEGTSEFTDTQYF.

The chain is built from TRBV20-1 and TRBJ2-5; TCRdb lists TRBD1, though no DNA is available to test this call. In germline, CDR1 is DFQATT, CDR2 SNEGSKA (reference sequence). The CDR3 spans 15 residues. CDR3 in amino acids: CSARDWGGVGETQYF.

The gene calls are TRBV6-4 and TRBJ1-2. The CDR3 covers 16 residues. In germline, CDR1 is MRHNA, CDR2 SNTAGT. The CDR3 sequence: CASSDVRRANVDGYTF.

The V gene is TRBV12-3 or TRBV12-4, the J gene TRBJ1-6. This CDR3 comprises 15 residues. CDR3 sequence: CASVGQGQNNSPLHF.

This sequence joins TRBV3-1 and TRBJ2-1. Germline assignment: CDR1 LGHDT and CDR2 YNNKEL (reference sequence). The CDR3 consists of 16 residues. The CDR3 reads CASSPYGGGPDNEQFF.

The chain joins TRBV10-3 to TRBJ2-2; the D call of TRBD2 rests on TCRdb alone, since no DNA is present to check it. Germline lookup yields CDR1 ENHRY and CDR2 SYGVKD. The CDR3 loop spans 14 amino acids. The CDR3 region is CAISGTSGTGELFF.

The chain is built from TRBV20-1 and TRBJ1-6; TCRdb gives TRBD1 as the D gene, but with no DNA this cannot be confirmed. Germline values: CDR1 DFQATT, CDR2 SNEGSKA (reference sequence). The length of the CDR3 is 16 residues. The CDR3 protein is CSAGRTGVNHNSPLHF.

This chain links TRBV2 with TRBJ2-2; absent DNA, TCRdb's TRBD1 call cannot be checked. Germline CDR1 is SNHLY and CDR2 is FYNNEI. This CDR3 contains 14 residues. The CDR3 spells CASSEGGPTGELFF.

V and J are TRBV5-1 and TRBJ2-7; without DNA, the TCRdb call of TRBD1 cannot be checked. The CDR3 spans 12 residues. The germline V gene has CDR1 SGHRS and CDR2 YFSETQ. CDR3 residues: CASSLEGEEQYF.

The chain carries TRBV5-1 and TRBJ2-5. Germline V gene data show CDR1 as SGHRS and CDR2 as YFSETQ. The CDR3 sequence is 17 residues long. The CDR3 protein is CASSFRYGVTNGETQYF.

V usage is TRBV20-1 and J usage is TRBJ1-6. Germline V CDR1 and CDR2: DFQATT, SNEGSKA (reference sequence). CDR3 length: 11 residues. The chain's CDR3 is CSATAGSPLHF.